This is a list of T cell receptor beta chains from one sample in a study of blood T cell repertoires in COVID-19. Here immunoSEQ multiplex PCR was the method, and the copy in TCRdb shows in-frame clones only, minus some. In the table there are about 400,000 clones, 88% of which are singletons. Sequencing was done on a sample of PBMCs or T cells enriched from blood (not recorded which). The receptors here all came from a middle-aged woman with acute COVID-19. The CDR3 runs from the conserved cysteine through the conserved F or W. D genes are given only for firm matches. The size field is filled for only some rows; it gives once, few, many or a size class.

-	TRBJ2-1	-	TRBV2	CASSEDGQSHNEQFF	TGTGCCAGCAGTGAAGATGGCCAATCGCACAATGAGCAGTTCTTC
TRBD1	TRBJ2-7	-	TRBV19	CASREGQGSYEQYF	TGTGCCAGTCGTGAGGGACAGGGGTCCTACGAGCAGTACTTC
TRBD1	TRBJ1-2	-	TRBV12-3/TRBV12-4	CASRLTGYYGYTF	TGTGCCAGCAGACTGACAGGGTACTATGGCTACACCTTC
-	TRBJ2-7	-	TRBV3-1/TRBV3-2	CASSPLRDPTPYEQYF	TGTGCCAGCAGTCCCCTCCGGGATCCGACCCCATACGAGCAGTACTTC
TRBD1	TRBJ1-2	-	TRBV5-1	CASSQGQDYGYTF	TGCGCCAGCAGCCAGGGACAGGACTATGGCTACACCTTC
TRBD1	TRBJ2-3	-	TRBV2	CASSVTGTGGSDTQYF	TGTGCCAGCAGTGTCACCGGGACAGGGGGATCAGATACGCAGTATTTT
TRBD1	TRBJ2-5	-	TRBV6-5	CASSRDRGETQYF	TGTGCCAGCAGTCGGGACAGGGGGGAGACCCAGTACTTC
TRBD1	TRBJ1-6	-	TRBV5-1	CASSLSAGGLDSPLHF	TGCGCCAGCAGCTTGTCCGCAGGGGGTTTGGATTCACCCCTCCACTTT
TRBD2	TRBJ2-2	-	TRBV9	CASSSTSGATGELFF	TGTGCCAGCAGCTCAACTAGCGGTGCCACCGGGGAGCTGTTTTTT
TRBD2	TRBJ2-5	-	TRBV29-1	CSVEEGGRETQYF	TGCAGCGTTGAAGAGGGGGGGAGAGAGACCCAGTACTTC
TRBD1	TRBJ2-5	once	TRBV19	CASSISDRTQETQYF	TGTGCCAGTAGTATCTCGGACAGGACTCAAGAGACCCAGTACTTC
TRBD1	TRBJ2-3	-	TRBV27	CASRDRDRISTDTQYF	TGTGCCAGCAGAGACCGGGACAGGATTAGCACAGATACGCAGTATTTT
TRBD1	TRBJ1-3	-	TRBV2	CASRQGSSGNTIYF	TGTGCCAGTAGACAGGGATCCTCTGGAAACACCATATATTTT
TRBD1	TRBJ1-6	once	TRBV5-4	CASSLGPGQGYYNSPLHF	TGTGCCAGCAGCTTGGGACCGGGACAGGGATACTATAATTCACCCCTCCACTTT
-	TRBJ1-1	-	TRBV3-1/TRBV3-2	CASSPGTTEAFF	TGTGCCAGCAGCCCCGGGACAACCGAAGCTTTCTTT
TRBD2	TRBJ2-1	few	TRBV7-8	CATTSGGANEQFF	TGTGCTACTACTAGCGGGGGGGCCAATGAGCAGTTCTTC
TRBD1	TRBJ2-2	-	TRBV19	CASRDRGRTGELFF	TGTGCCAGTAGAGACAGGGGGCGTACCGGGGAGCTGTTTTTT
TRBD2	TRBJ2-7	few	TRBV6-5	CASGPGLAGAEQYF	TGTGCCAGCGGTCCGGGACTAGCGGGGGCCGAGCAGTACTTC
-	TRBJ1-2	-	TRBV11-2	CASSLFTGQKNYGYTF	TGTGCCAGCAGCTTATTTACGGGACAAAAAAACTATGGCTACACCTTC
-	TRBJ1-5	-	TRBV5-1	CASSLVPGRNQPQHF	TGCGCCAGCAGCTTAGTGCCCGGGAGGAATCAGCCCCAGCATTTT
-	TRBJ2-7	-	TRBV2	CASSRQVNYEQYF	TGTGCCAGCAGTCGACAGGTAAACTACGAGCAGTACTTC
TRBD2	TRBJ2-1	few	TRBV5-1	CASSMSGGNSYNEQFF	TGCGCCAGCAGCATGAGCGGGGGTAACTCCTACAATGAGCAGTTCTTC
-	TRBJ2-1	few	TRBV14	CASSLSGFDQFF	TGTGCCAGCAGCCTTTCGGGGTTCGATCAGTTCTTC
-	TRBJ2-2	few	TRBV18	CASPAEVGGPNTGELFF	TGTGCCAGCCCCGCGGAGGTAGGGGGACCCAACACCGGGGAGCTGTTTTTT
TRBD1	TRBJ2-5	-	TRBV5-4	CASSHSDRAETQYF	TGTGCCAGCAGCCACTCCGACAGGGCGGAGACCCAGTACTTC
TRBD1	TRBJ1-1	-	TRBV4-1	CASSPDRATEAFF	TGCGCCAGCAGTCCGGACAGGGCCACTGAAGCTTTCTTT
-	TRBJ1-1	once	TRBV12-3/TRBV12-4	CASSPPGIEAFF	TGTGCCAGCAGTCCCCCCGGGATAGAAGCTTTCTTT
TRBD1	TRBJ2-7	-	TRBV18	CASSRTGDYEQYF	TGTGCCAGCTCACGGACAGGGGACTACGAGCAGTACTTC
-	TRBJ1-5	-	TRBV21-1	CAPSYQPQHF	TGTGCCCCGTCTTATCAGCCCCAGCATTTT
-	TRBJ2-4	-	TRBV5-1	CASSFAEGGKNIQYF	TGCGCCAGCAGCTTTGCGGAGGGTGGCAAAAACATTCAGTACTTC
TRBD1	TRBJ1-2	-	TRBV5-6	CASILTGLNYGYTF	TGTGCCAGCATCCTGACAGGGTTAAACTATGGCTACACCTTC
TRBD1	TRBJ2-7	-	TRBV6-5	CASSLGQGRNEQYF	TGTGCCAGCAGTTTGGGACAGGGGCGGAACGAGCAGTACTTC
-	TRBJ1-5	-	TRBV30	CAWNHPTGGWQPQHF	TGTGCCTGGAACCACCCGACGGGAGGTTGGCAGCCCCAGCATTTT
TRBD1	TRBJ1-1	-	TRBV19	CASSPPGDRPSF	TGTGCCAGTAGTCCCCCGGGGGACAGGCCTTCCTTT
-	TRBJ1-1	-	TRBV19	CASSIDEGGTEAFF	TGTGCCAGTAGTATAGACGAGGGTGGAACTGAAGCTTTCTTT
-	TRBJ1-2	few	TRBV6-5	CASRQQGRAYGYTF	TGTGCCAGCAGGCAACAGGGAAGGGCCTATGGCTACACCTTC
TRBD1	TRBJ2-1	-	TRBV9	CASSGYRGSEQFF	TGTGCCAGCAGCGGTTACAGGGGGAGTGAGCAGTTCTTC
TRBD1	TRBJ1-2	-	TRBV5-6	CASSLGTGLNGYTF	TGTGCCAGCAGCCTAGGGACAGGCCTGAATGGCTACACCTTC
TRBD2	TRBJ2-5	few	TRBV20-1	CAAGPEAQYF	TGCGCAGCGGGGCCCGAGGCCCAGTACTTC
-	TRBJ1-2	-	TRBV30	CAWSVNRDHGYTF	TGTGCCTGGAGTGTAAACAGGGATCATGGCTACACCTTC
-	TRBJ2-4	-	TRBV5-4	CASSMDLAKNIQYF	TGTGCCAGCAGCATGGATCTAGCCAAAAACATTCAGTACTTC
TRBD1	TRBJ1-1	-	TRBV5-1	CASSLAGQFNTEAFF	TGCGCCAGCAGCTTGGCGGGACAGTTTAACACTGAAGCTTTCTTT
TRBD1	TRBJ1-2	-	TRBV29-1	CSVERTGGNYGYTF	TGCAGCGTCGAAAGGACAGGGGGGAACTATGGCTACACCTTC
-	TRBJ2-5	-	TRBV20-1	CSASQRQGGETQYF	TGCAGTGCTAGTCAACGGCAGGGTGGCGAGACCCAGTACTTC
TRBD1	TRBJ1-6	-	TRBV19	CASRKPGQGNGDSPLHF	TGTGCCAGTAGGAAGCCGGGACAGGGGAATGGTGATTCACCCCTCCACTTT
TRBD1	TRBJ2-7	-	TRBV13	CASGTSRGPSYEQYF	TGTGCCAGCGGGACGTCGAGGGGGCCTTCCTACGAGCAGTACTTC